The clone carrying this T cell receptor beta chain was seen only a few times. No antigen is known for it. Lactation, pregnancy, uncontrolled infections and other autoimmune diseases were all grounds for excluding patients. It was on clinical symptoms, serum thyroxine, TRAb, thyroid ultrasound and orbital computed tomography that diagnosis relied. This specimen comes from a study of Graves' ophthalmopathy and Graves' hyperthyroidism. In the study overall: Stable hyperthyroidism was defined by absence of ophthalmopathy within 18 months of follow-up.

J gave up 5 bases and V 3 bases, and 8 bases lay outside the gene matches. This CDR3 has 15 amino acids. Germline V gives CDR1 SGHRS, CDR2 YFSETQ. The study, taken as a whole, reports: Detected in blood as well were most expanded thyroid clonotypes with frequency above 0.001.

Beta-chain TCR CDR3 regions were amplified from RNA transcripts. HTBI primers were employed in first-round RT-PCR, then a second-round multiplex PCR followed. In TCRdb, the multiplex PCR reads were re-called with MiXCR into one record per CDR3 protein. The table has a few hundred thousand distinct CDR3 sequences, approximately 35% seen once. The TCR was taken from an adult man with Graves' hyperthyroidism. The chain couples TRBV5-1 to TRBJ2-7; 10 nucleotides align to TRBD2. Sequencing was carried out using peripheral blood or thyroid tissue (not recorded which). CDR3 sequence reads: CASSSRLAGGDEQYF. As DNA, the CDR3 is TGCGCCAGCAGCTCACGACTAGCGGGTGGGGACGAGCAGTACTTC. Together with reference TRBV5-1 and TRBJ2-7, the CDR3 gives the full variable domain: KAGVTQTPRYLIKTRGQQVTLSCSPISGHRSVSWYQQTPGQGLQFLFEYFSETQRNKGNFPGRFSGRQFSNSRSEMNVSTLELGDSALYLCASSSRLAGGDEQYFGPGTRLTVT.